Presented here are 16 T cell receptor beta chains from one specimen sequenced in a study of shared clonotypes between healthy human individuals. Libraries were prepared by immunoSEQ multiplex PCR; TCRdb keeps only in-frame clonotypes and omits some of them. The sample contains some 96,000 clones, over 40% of which appear only once. Sequenced material: PBMCs. Every receptor here comes from a woman aged 40 to 50 in good health. Some clones in this sample may be carry-over from other donors' samples.

Remarks on this clone: The likely explanation is a read error, given a far larger clone one base away. V is TRBV27 and J is TRBJ2-7, with a tentative D call TRBD1 (5 bases). Germline values: CDR1 MNHEY, CDR2 SMNVEV (reference sequence). This CDR3 is built from 14 residues. The V gene lost 5 bases and the J gene lost 2 bases, with 13 bases spanning the gap. For the CDR3, the DNA is TGTGCCAGCAGTCTGTGGGGCAGAACCTACGAGCAGTACTTC. Residues: CASSLWGRTYEQYF.

Of note for this clone: The conserved closing phenylalanine or tryptophan is absent in this CDR3, likely reflecting a read error. This sequence joins TRBV6-4 and TRBJ2-7, with TRBD2 matching over 8 bases. The ends lost 3 bases at V and 4 bases at J; junction bases unmatched: 8. From germline, CDR1 is MRHNA and CDR2 SNTAGT. The CDR3 sequence is 15 residues long. The CDR3 bases are TGTGCCAGCAGTGAGGGGTCGGGAGGGCCTTACGAGCAGTACCTC. Translated: CASSEGSGGPYEQYL.

For this clone: One end of the junction does not line up with germline, which may come from a read error. The chain carries TRBV5-1 and TRBJ1-1, with D hard to call. Germline assignment: CDR1 SGHRS and CDR2 YFSETQ. This CDR3 spans 14 amino acids. The CDR3 DNA reads TGCGCCAGCGGCTTTACTCCCGGTAGCCCTGAAGCTTTCTTT. Translated: CASGFTPGSPEAFF.

The J gene is TRBJ1-2, the V gene TRBV28; D unresolved. Trimming took off 5 bases at V and 0 bases at J, with 4 bases between the two ends. Germline loops: CDR1 MDHEN, CDR2 SYDVKM. CDR3 length equals 12 residues. In DNA, the CDR3 is TGTGCCAGCAGTCCAACTAACTATGGCTACACCTTC. Amino acids: CASSPTNYGYTF.

This sequence joins TRBV7-2 and TRBJ2-3; D uncertain. V was pared by 3 bases and J by 2 bases, with 12 bases between. The CDR3 runs 15 residues. Germline lookup yields CDR1 SGHTA and CDR2 FQGNSA. The CDR3 sequence: CASSFLGLFTDTQYF. The CDR3 bases are TGTGCCAGCAGCTTTTTAGGTCTGTTCACAGATACGCAGTATTTT.

The chain joins TRBV5-8 to TRBJ2-7, with D perhaps matching TRBD2 (6 bases). The germline gives CDR1 SGHTS, CDR2 YDEGEE. Between the trimmed V and J ends, which lost 4 bases and 11 bases, there was a span of 16 bases. The CDR3 spans 12 residues. The CDR3 coding sequence is TGTGCCAGCAGCACCCGTAGGGGCGGGGAGTACTTC. Translating it yields CASSTRRGGEYF.

In regard to this clone: Being one base from a much bigger clone, this may be a read error. The gene calls are TRBV5-6 and TRBJ2-7, with TRBD2 matching over 9 bases. Losses at the gene ends were 3 bases for V and 6 bases for J; bases not matched to a gene: 13. CDR1 and CDR2 from the germline V gene are SGHDT and YYEEEE. There are 16 residues in the CDR3. The CDR3 DNA sequence: TGTGCCAGCAGCTCGACCAGACTAGCGGACCCGCTCGAGCAGTACTTC. This translates into CASSSTRLADPLEQYF.

This clone was found a few times. The rearrangement links TRBV28 to TRBJ1-4, with D hard to call. Germline V lookup: CDR1 MDHEN, CDR2 SYDVKM. V lost 7 bases, J lost 6 bases, and 12 bases lay in between. The CDR3 length is 13 residues. The CDR3 protein is CASNLGLYEKLFF. The CDR3 bases are TGTGCCAGCAATCTGGGCCTCTATGAAAAACTGTTTTTT.

This clone has a single count. Other DNA sequences in the sample encode the same CDR3. The J gene is TRBJ1-5, the V gene TRBV29-1, with D perhaps TRBD1 (6 bases). This CDR3 has 13 amino acids. Trimming removed 5 bases at V and 3 bases at J, with 11 bases between. Looked up from germline, CDR1 is SQVTM and CDR2 is ANQGSEA. As DNA, the CDR3 is TGCAGCGTTAGTGCAGGGGACAATCAGCCCCAGCATTTT. This encodes CSVSAGDNQPQHF. Full variable domain (outside the CDR3, taken from reference TRBV29-1 and TRBJ1-5): SAVISQKPSRDICQRGTSLTIQCQVDSQVTMMFWYRQQPGQSLTLIATANQGSEATYESGFVIDKFPISRPNLTFSTLTVSNMSPEDSSIYLCSVSAGDNQPQHFGDGTRLSIL.

This clone is labeled medium-sized. The genes are TRBV2 and TRBJ2-7; 8 bases map to TRBD2. The germline V gene has CDR1 SNHLY and CDR2 FYNNEI. The V and J ends lost 3 bases and 0 bases, in that order; junction bases with no gene match: 4. The CDR3 spans 15 residues. CDR3 in amino acids: CASSDVTSGSYEQYF. The CDR3 DNA reads TGTGCCAGCAGTGACGTCACTAGCGGCTCCTACGAGCAGTACTTC.

For this clone: The junction does not match germline at one end; this may be a read error. The rearrangement uses TRBV9 and TRBJ2-2; 10 nucleotides line up with TRBD2. The germline V gene encodes CDR1 SGDLS and CDR2 YYNGEE. This CDR3 is 15 amino acids long. The CDR3 DNA reads TGTGTCAGCAGCGTCAGCGGGGGGGACACCGGGGAGCTGTTTTTT. Translated, it gives CVSSVSGGDTGELFF.

A word on this clone: This may come from a read error, since a much larger clone is one base off. This chain uses TRBV7-3 with TRBJ2-1; no reliable D call. CDR3 length: 13 residues. Germline V gene sequence: CDR1 SGHTA, CDR2 FQGTGA. The CDR3 loop reads CASSFRPSHEQLF. The DNA of the CDR3 is TGTGCCAGCAGCTTCCGCCCCTCCCATGAGCAGCTCTTC.

The chain recombines TRBV4-1 with TRBJ2-1, with TRBD2 matching 7 bases. The CDR3 length is 18 residues. Germline CDR1 reads MGHRA; CDR2 reads YSYEKL. V was pared by 0 bases and J by 3 bases, with 11 bases of the junction left unmatched. In DNA form, the CDR3 reads TGCGCCAGCAGCCAAGATGTGCAGCTAGCGGTGATCTACAATGAGCAGTTCTTC. It codes for CASSQDVQLAVIYNEQFF.

This clone was detected a few times. This may be a read error, as it is one base from a much larger clone. The chain links TRBV7-9 to TRBJ1-1; D unresolved. Germline V lookup: CDR1 SEHNR, CDR2 FQNEAQ (reference sequence). V gave up 1 base and J gave up 1 base, with 4 bases separating them. The CDR3 sequence is 13 residues long. In nucleotides, the CDR3 is TGTGCCAGCAGCTTAGGGTCGAACACTGAAGCTTTCTTT. It encodes CASSLGSNTEAFF.

With regard to this clone: A single base separates this from a much larger clone, so it may be a read error. The chain combines TRBV4-3 with TRBJ1-5; maybe TRBD1 (5 bases). Trimming took off 0 bases at V and 11 bases at J, with 20 bases between the two ends. Germline V CDR1 and CDR2: LGHNA, YSLEER. This CDR3 region has 16 residues. CDR3 nucleotides: TGCGCCAGCAGCCAAGATTTGTACGCGCAGGGTGAGGCCCAGCATTTT. Its translation: CASSQDLYAQGEAQHF.

The CDR3 DNA follows: TGTGCCATCAGTGGGGACAGGGGGCGCGTCTTTGGCTACACCTTC. Amino acid sequence: CAISGDRGRVFGYTF. The chain recombines TRBV10-3 with TRBJ1-2, with 12 positions matching TRBD1. V was pared by 4 bases and J by 7 bases, with 7 bases of the junction left unmatched. This CDR3 is 15 amino acids long. Germline values: CDR1 ENHRY, CDR2 SYGVKD.